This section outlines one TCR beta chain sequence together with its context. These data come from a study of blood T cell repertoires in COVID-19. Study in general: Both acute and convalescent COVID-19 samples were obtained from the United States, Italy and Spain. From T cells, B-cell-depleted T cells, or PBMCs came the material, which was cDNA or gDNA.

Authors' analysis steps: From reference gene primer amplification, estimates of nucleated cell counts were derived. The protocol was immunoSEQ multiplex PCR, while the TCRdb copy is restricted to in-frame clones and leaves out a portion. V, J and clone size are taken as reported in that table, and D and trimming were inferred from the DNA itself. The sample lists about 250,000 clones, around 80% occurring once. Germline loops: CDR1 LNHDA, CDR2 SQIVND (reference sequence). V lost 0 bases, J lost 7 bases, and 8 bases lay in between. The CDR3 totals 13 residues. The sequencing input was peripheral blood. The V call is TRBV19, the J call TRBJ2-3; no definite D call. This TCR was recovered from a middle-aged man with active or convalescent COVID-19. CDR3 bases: TGTGCCAGTAGTATAGATCGAGTGAATACGCAGTATTTT. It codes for CASSIDRVNTQYF.